The rows below give T cell receptor beta chains drawn from one sample of a study of regulatory T cells in long-lasting Graves disease. MiXCR, run by TCRdb on the multiplex PCR reads, gives a single entry per CDR3 protein. Among some 300,000 distinct CDR3 sequences listed, around a fifth were seen once. Source: peripheral blood mononuclear cells (PBMCs), taken when the disease was refractory, from a patient treated with antithyroid drugs. These receptors all stem from a female donor with Graves disease. CDR3s include the opening cysteine and the closing phenylalanine or tryptophan. The order of the fields is clone size, D gene, J gene, V gene, CDR3 protein, CDR3 DNA. A D gene is named only where the DNA matches it firmly. Size tells how often a clone was seen (once, few, many) or the class of an expanded clone, and some rows leave it out.

size: -
D: -
J: TRBJ1-2
V: TRBV6-1
CDR3: CASDRLGDGYTF
DNA: TGTGCCAGCGACAGGCTGGGTGACGGCTACACCTTC

size: many
D: TRBD2
J: TRBJ2-5
V: TRBV7-8
CDR3: CASSSMQPGLAGSFGETQYF
DNA: TGTGCCAGCAGCTCCATGCAACCAGGACTAGCGGGATCGTTCGGGGAGACCCAGTACTTC

size: once
D: TRBD2
J: TRBJ2-1
V: TRBV12-3/TRBV12-4
CDR3: CASSLSSGSMNEQFF
DNA: TGTGCCAGCAGCCTCTCCAGCGGGAGTATGAATGAGCAGTTCTTC

size: -
D: TRBD1
J: TRBJ2-1
V: TRBV5-1
CDR3: CASSGDRELAAYNEQFF
DNA: TGCGCCAGCAGCGGGGACAGGGAGTTAGCGGCATACAATGAGCAGTTCTTC

size: -
D: -
J: TRBJ2-6
V: TRBV7-2
CDR3: CASSYEPGSGANVLTF
DNA: TGTGCCAGCAGCTACGAACCAGGGTCTGGGGCCAACGTCCTGACTTTC

size: many
D: TRBD2
J: TRBJ2-5
V: TRBV9
CDR3: CASRRDRLAEETQYF
DNA: TGCGCCAGCAGACGAGACCGACTAGCGGAAGAGACCCAGTACTTC

size: few
D: TRBD1
J: TRBJ1-4
V: TRBV6-1
CDR3: CASSRTGNEKLFF
DNA: TGTGCCAGCAGCCGGACAGGAAATGAAAAACTGTTTTTT

size: few
D: -
J: TRBJ2-2
V: TRBV7-2
CDR3: CASSSGGLQGTGELFF
DNA: TGTGCCAGCAGCAGCGGCGGCCTGCAGGGTACCGGGGAGCTGTTTTTT

size: many
D: -
J: TRBJ2-7
V: TRBV29-1
CDR3: CSVILSYEQYF
DNA: TGCAGCGTTATTCTCTCCTACGAGCAGTACTTC

size: many
D: -
J: TRBJ1-2
V: TRBV3-1
CDR3: CASSSGGHDGYTF
DNA: TGTGCCAGCAGCTCGGGGGGGCATGATGGCTACACCTTC

size: few
D: -
J: TRBJ2-6
V: TRBV30
CDR3: CAWMAGTFSGANVLTF
DNA: TGTGCCTGGATGGCAGGGACTTTTTCTGGGGCCAACGTCCTGACTTTC

size: -
D: -
J: TRBJ2-7
V: TRBV6-2/TRBV6-3
CDR3: CASTEDATGSYGQYF
DNA: TGTGCCAGCACCGAGGACGCAACAGGGAGCTACGGGCAGTACTTC

size: -
D: -
J: TRBJ2-5
V: TRBV4-3
CDR3: CASSQEGGEGTQYF
DNA: TGCGCCAGCAGCCAAGAAGGGGGGGAGGGGACCCAGTACTTC

size: -
D: TRBD2
J: TRBJ2-3
V: TRBV5-1
CDR3: CASSLDASGFFPEGDTQYF
DNA: TGCGCCAGCAGCTTGGACGCTAGCGGGTTTTTTCCGGAGGGAGATACGCAGTATTTT

size: once
D: TRBD1
J: TRBJ1-1
V: TRBV18
CDR3: CASSAGQGELGTEAFF
DNA: TGTGCCAGCTCCGCAGGACAGGGGGAATTGGGGACTGAAGCTTTCTTT

size: -
D: -
J: TRBJ2-3
V: TRBV7-2
CDR3: CASSATGTESTDTQYF
DNA: TGTGCCAGCAGCGCGACCGGGACTGAAAGCACAGATACGCAGTATTTT

size: many
D: -
J: TRBJ2-7
V: TRBV3-1
CDR3: CASSQGIGQTYEQYF
DNA: TGTGCCAGCAGCCAAGGGATCGGACAGACCTACGAGCAGTACTTC

size: many
D: -
J: TRBJ1-1
V: TRBV7-8
CDR3: CASSLIEEIYTLGTEAFF
DNA: TGTGCCAGCAGCTTAATTGAGGAAATATATACATTGGGGACTGAAGCTTTCTTT

size: -
D: -
J: TRBJ2-2
V: TRBV6-4
CDR3: CASSPLAGRNTGELFF
DNA: TGTGCCAGCAGTCCTCTGGCGGGGCGGAACACCGGGGAGCTGTTTTTT

size: -
D: TRBD1
J: TRBJ2-5
V: TRBV19
CDR3: CASSIGGTGGASSETQYF
DNA: TGTGCCAGTAGTATAGGGGGAACAGGGGGCGCGTCCTCCGAGACCCAGTACTTC

size: many
D: TRBD1
J: TRBJ2-7
V: TRBV12-3/TRBV12-4
CDR3: CASSGTLGQVGDEQYF
DNA: TGTGCCAGCAGTGGGACCTTGGGACAGGTCGGGGATGAGCAGTACTTC

size: -
D: TRBD1
J: TRBJ1-2
V: TRBV20-1
CDR3: CSASPRGAGYTF
DNA: TGCAGTGCTTCCCCCAGGGGGGCTGGCTACACCTTC

size: few
D: -
J: TRBJ2-7
V: TRBV6-1
CDR3: CASIGHSYEQYF
DNA: TGTGCCAGCATTGGACACTCCTACGAGCAGTACTTC

size: many
D: -
J: TRBJ1-6
V: TRBV20-1
CDR3: CSARSPGSSYNSPLHF
DNA: TGCAGTGCTAGAAGTCCAGGGAGCTCCTATAATTCACCCCTCCACTTT

size: -
D: -
J: TRBJ1-3
V: TRBV28
CDR3: CASSLRVGRESVGNTIYF
DNA: TGTGCCAGCAGTTTACGTGTGGGCCGGGAGTCGGTCGGAAACACCATATATTTT

size: many
D: -
J: TRBJ1-1
V: TRBV28
CDR3: CASILPGNTEAFF
DNA: TGTGCCAGCATCCTCCCGGGGAACACTGAAGCTTTCTTT

size: -
D: -
J: TRBJ1-5
V: TRBV19
CDR3: CASRIGFDNNQPQHF
DNA: TGTGCCAGTAGAATAGGTTTCGACAACAATCAGCCCCAGCATTTT

size: -
D: -
J: TRBJ1-1
V: TRBV30
CDR3: CAWSLAWNTEAFF
DNA: TGTGCCTGGAGTCTCGCCTGGAACACTGAAGCTTTCTTT